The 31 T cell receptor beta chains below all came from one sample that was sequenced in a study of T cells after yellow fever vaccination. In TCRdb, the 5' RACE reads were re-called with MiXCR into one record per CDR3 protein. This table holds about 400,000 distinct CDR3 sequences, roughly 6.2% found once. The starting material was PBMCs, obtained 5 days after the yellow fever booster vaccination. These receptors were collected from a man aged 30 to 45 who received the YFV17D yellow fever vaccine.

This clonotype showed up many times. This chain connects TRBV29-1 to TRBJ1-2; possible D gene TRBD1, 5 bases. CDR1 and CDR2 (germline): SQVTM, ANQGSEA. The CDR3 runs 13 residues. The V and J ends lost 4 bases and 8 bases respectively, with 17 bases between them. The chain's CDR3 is CSVGSSRVLGYTF. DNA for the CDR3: TGCAGCGTTGGGTCTAGCAGGGTATTAGGCTACACCTTC.

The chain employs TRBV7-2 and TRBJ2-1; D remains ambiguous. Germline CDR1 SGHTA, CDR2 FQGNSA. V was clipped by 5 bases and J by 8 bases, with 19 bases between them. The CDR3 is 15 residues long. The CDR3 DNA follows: TGTGCCAGCAGCCCACCCCTAAGGGTGGGCGATGAGCAGTTCTTC. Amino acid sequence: CASSPPLRVGDEQFF.

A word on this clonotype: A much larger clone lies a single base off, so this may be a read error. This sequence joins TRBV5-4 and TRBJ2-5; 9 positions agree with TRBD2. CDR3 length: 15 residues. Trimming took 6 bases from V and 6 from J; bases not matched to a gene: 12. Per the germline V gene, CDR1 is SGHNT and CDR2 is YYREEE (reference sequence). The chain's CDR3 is CASTPSSGSVKTQYF. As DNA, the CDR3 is TGTGCCAGCACCCCCAGTAGCGGGAGTGTGAAGACCCAGTACTTC.

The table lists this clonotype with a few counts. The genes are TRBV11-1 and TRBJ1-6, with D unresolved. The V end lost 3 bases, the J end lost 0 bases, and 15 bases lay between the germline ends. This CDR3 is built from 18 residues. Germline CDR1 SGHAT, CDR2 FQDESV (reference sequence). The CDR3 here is CASSFSLASNSYNSPLHF. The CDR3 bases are TGTGCCAGCAGCTTTTCCCTCGCGAGTAACTCCTATAATTCACCCCTCCACTTT. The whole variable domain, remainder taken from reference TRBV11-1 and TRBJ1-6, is EAEVAQSPRYKITEKSQAVAFWCDPISGHATLYWYRQILGQGPELLVQFQDESVVDDSQLPKDRFSAERLKGVDSTLKIQPAELGDSAMYLCASSFSLASNSYNSPLHFGNGTRLTVT.

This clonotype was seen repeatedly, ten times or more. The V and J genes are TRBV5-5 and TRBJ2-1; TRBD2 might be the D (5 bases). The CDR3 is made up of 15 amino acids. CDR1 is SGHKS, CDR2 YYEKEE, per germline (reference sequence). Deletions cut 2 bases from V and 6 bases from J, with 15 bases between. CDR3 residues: CASSFWGEPINEQFF. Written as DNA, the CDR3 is TGTGCCAGCAGCTTCTGGGGAGAACCGATCAATGAGCAGTTCTTC.

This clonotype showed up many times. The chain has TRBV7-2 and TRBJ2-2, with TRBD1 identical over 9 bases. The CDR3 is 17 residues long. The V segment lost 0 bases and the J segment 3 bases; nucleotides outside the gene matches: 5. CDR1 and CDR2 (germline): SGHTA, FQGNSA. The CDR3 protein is CASSLASWTGDTGELFF. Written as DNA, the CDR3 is TGTGCCAGCAGCTTAGCCTCCTGGACAGGGGACACCGGGGAGCTGTTTTTT.

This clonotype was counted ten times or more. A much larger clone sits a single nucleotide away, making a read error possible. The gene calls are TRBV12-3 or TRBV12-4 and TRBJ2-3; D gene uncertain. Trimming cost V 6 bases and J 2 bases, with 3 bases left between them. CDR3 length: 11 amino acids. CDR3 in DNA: TGTGCCAGCAGATTCACAGATACGCAGTATTTT. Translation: CASRFTDTQYF.

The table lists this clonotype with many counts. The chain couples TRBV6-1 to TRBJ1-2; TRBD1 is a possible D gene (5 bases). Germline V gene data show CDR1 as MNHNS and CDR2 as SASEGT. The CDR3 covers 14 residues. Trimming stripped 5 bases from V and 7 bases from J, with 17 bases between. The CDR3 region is CASSPGRREGGYTF. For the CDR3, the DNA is TGTGCCAGCAGTCCGGGACGGCGCGAAGGTGGCTACACCTTC.

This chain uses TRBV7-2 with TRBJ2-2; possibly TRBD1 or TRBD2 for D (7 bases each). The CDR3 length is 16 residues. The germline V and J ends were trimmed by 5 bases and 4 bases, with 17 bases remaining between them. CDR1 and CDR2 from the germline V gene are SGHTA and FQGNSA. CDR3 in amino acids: CASSLRTGGGTGELFF. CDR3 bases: TGTGCCAGCAGCCTGAGGACAGGCGGGGGCACCGGGGAGCTGTTTTTT.

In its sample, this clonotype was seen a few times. CDR3 residues: CASRMSYNEQFF. CDR3 nucleotides: TGTGCCAGTAGGATGTCCTACAATGAGCAGTTCTTC. This sequence joins TRBV19 and TRBJ2-1; D call uncertain. The CDR3 length is 12 residues. Per the germline V gene, CDR1 is LNHDA and CDR2 is SQIVND (reference sequence). Trimming cost V 6 bases and J 1 base, with 4 bases left between them.

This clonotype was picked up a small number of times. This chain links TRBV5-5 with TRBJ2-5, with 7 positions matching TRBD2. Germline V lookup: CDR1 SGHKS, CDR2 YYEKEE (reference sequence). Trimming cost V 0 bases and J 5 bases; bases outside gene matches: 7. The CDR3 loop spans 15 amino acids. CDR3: CASSLGWAREETQYF. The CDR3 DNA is TGTGCCAGCAGCTTGGGGTGGGCGCGGGAGGAGACCCAGTACTTC.

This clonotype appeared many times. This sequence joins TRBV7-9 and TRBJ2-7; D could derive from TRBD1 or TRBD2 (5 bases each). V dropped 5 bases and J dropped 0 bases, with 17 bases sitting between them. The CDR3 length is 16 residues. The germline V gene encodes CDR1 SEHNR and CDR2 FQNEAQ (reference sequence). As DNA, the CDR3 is TGTGCCAGCAGCCACGACGGGGCGGCGACCTCCTACGAGCAGTACTTC. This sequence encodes CASSHDGAATSYEQYF. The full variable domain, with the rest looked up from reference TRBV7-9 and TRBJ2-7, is DTGVSQNPRHKITKRGQNVTFRCDPISEHNRLYWYRQTLGQGPEFLTYFQNEAQLEKSRLLSDRFSAERPKGSFSTLEIQRTEQGDSAMYLCASSHDGAATSYEQYFGPGTRLTVT.

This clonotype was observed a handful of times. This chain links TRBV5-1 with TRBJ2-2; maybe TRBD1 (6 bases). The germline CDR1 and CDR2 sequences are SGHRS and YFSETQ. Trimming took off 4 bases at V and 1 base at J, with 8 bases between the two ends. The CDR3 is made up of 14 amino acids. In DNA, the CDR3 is TGCGCCAGCAGCCGGGACATGAACACCGGGGAGCTGTTTTTT. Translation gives CASSRDMNTGELFF.

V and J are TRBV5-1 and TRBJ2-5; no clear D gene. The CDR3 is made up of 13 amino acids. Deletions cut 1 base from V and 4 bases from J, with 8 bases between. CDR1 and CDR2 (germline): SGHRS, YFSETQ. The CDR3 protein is CASSLPMGETQYF. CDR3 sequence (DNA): TGCGCCAGCAGCTTGCCCATGGGAGAGACCCAGTACTTC.

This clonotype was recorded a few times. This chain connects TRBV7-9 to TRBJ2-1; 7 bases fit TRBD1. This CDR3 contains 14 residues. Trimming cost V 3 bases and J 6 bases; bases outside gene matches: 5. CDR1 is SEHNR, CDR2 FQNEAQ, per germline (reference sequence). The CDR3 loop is CASSLVTGSNEQFF. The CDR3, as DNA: TGTGCCAGCAGCTTGGTGACAGGGTCCAATGAGCAGTTCTTC.

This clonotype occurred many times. CDR3 coding DNA: TGTGCCAGCAGTTTATTCGAGACCCAGTACTTC. Its translation: CASSLFETQYF. The V gene is TRBV12-3 or TRBV12-4, the J gene TRBJ2-5; D gene uncertain. V lost 2 bases and J 5 bases, leaving 3 bases between the germline ends. The CDR3 loop spans 11 amino acids.

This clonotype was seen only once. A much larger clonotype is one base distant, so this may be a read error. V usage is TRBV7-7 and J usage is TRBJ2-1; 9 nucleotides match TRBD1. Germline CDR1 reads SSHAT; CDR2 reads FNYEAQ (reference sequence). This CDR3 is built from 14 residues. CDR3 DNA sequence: TGTGCTAGCAGCCACGGGACAGGGTTCGATGAGCAGTTCTTC. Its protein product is CASSHGTGFDEQFF.

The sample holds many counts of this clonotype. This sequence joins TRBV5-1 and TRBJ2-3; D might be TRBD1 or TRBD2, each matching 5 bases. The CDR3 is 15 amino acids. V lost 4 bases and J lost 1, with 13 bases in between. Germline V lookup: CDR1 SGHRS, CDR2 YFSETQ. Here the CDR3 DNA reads TGCGCCAGCAGCGTAGGACGGGGCGGCACAGATACGCAGTATTTT. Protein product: CASSVGRGGTDTQYF.

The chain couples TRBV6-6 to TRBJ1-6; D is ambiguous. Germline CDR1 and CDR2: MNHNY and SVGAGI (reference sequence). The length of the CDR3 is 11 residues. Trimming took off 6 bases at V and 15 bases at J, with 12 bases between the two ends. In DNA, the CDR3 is TGTGCCAGCAGCACGATACAATACCTCCACTTT. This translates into CASSTIQYLHF.

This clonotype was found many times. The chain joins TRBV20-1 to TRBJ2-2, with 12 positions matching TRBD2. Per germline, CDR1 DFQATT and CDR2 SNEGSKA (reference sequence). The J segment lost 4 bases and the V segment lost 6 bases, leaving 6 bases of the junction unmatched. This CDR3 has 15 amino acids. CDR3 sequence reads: CSATTSGRTTGELFF. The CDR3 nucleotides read TGCAGTGCGACTACTAGCGGGAGGACCACCGGGGAGCTGTTTTTT.

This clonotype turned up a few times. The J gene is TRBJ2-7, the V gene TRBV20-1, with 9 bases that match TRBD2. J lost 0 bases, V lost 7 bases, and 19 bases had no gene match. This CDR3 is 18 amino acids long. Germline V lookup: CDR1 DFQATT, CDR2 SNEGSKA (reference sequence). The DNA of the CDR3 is TGCAGTGGACCAGGTCAAGGTCTAGCGGGACAGAGCTCCTACGAGCAGTACTTC. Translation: CSGPGQGLAGQSSYEQYF.

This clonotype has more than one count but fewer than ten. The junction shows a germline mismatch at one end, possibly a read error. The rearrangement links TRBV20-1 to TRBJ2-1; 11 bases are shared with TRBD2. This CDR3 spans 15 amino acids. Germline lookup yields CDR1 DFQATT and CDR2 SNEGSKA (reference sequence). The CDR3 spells CSVRLAGSESNEQFF. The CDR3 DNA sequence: TGCAGTGTTAGACTAGCGGGATCCGAAAGTAATGAGCAGTTCTTC.

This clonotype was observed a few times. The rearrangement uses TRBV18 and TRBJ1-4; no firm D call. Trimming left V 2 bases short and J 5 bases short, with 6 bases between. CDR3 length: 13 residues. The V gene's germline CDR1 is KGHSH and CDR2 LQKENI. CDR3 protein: CASSPGRNEKLFF. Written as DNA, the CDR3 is TGTGCCAGCTCACCAGGACGGAATGAAAAACTGTTTTTT.

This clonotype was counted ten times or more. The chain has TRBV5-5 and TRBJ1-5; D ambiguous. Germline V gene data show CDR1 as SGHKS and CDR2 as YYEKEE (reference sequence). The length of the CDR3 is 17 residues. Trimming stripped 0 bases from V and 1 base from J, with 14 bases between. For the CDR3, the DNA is TGTGCCAGCAGCTTGGCCGCGGGTATAGTCAGCAATCAGCCCCAGCATTTT. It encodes CASSLAAGIVSNQPQHF.

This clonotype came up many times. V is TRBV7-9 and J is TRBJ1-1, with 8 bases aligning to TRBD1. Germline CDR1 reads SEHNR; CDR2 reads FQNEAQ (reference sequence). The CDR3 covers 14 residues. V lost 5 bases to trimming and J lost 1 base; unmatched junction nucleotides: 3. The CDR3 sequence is CASSLGTGNTEAFF. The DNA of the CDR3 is TGTGCCAGCAGCCTTGGGACAGGGAACACTGAAGCTTTCTTT.

The chain's CDR3 is CARRPSEQYF. CDR3 nucleotides: TGTGCCAGGCGACCGAGCGAGCAGTACTTC. The chain joins TRBV7-9 to TRBJ2-7; D is uncertain. CDR1 and CDR2 from the germline V gene are SEHNR and FQNEAQ (reference sequence). This CDR3 comprises 10 residues. V was cut by 9 bases and J by 6 bases, with 9 bases left in between.

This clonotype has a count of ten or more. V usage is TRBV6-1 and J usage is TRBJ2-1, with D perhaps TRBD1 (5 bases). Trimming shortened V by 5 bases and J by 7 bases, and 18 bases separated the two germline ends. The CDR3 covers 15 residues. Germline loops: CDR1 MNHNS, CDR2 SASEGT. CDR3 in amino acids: CASSPTSSGKNEQFF. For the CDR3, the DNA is TGTGCCAGCAGTCCCACCTCCTCAGGGAAAAATGAGCAGTTCTTC.

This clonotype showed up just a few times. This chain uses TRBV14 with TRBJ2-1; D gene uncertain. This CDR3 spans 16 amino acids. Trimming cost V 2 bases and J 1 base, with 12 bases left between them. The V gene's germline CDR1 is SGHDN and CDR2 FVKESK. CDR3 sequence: CASSQRNTLSYNEQFF. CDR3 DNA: TGTGCCAGCAGCCAAAGGAATACCTTATCCTACAATGAGCAGTTCTTC.

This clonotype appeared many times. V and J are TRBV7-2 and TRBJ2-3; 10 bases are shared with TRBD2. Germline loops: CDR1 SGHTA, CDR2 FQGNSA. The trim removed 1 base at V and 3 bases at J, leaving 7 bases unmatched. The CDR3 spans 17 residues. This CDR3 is CASSLGIAGGITDTQYF. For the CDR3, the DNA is TGTGCCAGCAGCTTAGGCATAGCGGGAGGTATAACAGATACGCAGTATTTT.

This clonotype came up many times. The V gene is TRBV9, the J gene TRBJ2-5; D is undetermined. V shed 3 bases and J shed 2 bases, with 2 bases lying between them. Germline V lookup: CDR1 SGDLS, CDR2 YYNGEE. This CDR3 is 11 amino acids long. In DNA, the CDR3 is TGTGCCAGCAGCGAACAAGAGACCCAGTACTTC. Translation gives CASSEQETQYF.

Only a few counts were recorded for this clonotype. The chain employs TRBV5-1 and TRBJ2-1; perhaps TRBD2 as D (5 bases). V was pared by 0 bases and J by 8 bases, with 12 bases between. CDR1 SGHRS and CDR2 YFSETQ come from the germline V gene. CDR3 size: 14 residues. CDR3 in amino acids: CASSLAGFRDEQFF. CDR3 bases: TGCGCCAGCAGCTTGGCGGGGTTTCGGGATGAGCAGTTCTTC. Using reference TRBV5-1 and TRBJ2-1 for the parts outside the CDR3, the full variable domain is KAGVTQTPRYLIKTRGQQVTLSCSPISGHRSVSWYQQTPGQGLQFLFEYFSETQRNKGNFPGRFSGRQFSNSRSEMNVSTLELGDSALYLCASSLAGFRDEQFFGPGTRLTVL.